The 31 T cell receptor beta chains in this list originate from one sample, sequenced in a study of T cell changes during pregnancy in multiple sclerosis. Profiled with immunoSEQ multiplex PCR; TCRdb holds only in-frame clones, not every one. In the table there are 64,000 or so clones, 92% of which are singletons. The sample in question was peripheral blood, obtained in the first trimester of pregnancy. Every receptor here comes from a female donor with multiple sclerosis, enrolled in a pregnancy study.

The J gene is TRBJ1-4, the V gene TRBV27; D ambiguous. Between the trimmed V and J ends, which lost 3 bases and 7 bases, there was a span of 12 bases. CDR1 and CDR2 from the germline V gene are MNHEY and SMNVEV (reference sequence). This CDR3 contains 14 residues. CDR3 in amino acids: CASSLFEGTEKLFF. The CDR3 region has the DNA TGTGCCAGCAGTTTGTTTGAGGGAACTGAAAAACTGTTTTTT.

The CDR3 DNA reads as TGTGCCAGCAGCCCACGGGAGGGGAGCTATGGCTACACCTTC. Translated, it gives CASSPREGSYGYTF. The V gene is TRBV7-9, the J gene TRBJ1-2, with D possibly being TRBD1 (5 bases). This CDR3 has 14 amino acids. The germline V gene has CDR1 SEHNR and CDR2 FQNEAQ (reference sequence). V was shortened by 5 bases and J by 4 bases, with 14 bases between the two germline ends.

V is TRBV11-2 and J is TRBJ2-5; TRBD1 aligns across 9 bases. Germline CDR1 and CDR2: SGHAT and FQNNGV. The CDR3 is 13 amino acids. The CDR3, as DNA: TGTGCGACAGGGGGGATGAGGCAAGAGACCCAGTACTTC. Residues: CATGGMRQETQYF.

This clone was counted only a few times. The CDR3 loop is CASSGGYGNQPQHF. The CDR3 DNA follows: TGTGCCAGCAGTGGAGGGTATGGCAATCAGCCCCAGCATTTT. This chain connects TRBV6-5 to TRBJ1-5; D is ambiguous. V shed 5 bases and J shed 2 bases, with 10 bases lying between them. The V gene's germline CDR1 is MNHEY and CDR2 SVGAGI. The CDR3 is 14 residues long.

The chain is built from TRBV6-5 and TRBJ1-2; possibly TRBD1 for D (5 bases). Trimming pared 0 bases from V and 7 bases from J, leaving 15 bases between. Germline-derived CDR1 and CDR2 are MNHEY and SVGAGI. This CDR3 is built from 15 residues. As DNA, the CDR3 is TGTGCCAGCAGTTACTCGGGCAGGGTTGGATCTGGCTACACCTTC. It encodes CASSYSGRVGSGYTF.

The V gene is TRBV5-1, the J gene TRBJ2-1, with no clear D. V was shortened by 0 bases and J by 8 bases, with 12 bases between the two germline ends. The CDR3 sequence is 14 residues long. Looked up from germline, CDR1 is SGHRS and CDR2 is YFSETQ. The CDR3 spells CASSLVAQLDEQFF. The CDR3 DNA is TGCGCCAGCAGCTTGGTTGCACAGCTGGATGAGCAGTTCTTC.

CDR3 protein: CASSPGTGGNYEQYF. CDR3 DNA: TGTGCCAGCAGTCCAGGGACAGGGGGTAATTACGAGCAGTACTTC. The rearrangement uses TRBV27 and TRBJ2-7; 11 nucleotides agree with TRBD1. The junction had 7 bases not matched to a gene; V was cut back by 5 bases and J by 4 bases. This CDR3 spans 15 amino acids. In germline, CDR1 is MNHEY, CDR2 SMNVEV (reference sequence).

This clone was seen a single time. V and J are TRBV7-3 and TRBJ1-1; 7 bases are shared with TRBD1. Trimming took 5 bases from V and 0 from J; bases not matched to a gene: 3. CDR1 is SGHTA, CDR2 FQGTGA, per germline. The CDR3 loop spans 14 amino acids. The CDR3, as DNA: TGTGCCAGCAGCCAGGGACAGATGAACACTGAAGCTTTCTTT. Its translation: CASSQGQMNTEAFF. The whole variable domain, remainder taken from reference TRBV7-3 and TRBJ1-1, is GAGVSQTPSNKVTEKGKYVELRCDPISGHTALYWYRQSLGQGPEFLIYFQGTGAADDSGLPNDRFFAVRPEGSVSTLKIQRTERGDSAVYLCASSQGQMNTEAFFGQGTRLTVV.

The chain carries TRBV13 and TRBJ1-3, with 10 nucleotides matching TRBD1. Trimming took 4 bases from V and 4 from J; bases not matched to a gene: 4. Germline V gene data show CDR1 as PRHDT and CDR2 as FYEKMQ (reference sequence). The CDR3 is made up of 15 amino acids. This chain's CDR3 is CASSSTGGAGNTIYF. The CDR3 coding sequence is TGTGCCAGCAGCTCGACAGGGGGCGCCGGAAACACCATATATTTT. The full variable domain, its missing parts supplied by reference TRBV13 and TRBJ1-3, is AAGVIQSPRHLIKEKRETATLKCYPIPRHDTVYWYQQGPGQDPQFLISFYEKMQSDKGSIPDRFSAQQFSDYHSELNMSSLELGDSALYFCASSSTGGAGNTIYFGEGSWLTVV.

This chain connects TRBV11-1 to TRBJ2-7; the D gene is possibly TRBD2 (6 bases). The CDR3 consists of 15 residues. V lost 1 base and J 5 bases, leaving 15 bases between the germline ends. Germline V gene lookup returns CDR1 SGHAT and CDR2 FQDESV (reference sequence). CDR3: CASSLDGTLLDEQYF. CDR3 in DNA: TGTGCCAGCAGCTTAGATGGGACTCTCCTGGACGAGCAGTACTTC.

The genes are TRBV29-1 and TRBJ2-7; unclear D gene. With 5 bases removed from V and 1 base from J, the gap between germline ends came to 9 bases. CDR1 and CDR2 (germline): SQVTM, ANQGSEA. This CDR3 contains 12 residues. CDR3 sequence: CSVKHRSYEQYF. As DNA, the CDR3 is TGCAGCGTTAAGCACCGTTCCTACGAGCAGTACTTC.

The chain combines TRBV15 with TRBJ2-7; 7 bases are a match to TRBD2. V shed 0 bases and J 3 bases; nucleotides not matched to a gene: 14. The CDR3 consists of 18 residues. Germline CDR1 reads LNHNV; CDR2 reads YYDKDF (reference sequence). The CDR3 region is CATSRDSTGGASGYEQYF. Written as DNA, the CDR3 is TGTGCCACCAGCAGAGATTCCACAGGAGGGGCTAGCGGCTACGAGCAGTACTTC.

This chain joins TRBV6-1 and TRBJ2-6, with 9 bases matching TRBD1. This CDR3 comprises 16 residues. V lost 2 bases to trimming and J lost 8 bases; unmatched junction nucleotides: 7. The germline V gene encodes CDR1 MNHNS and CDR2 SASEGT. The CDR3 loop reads CASSEPPGQGSNVLTF. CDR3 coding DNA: TGTGCCAGCAGTGAACCCCCGGGACAGGGATCCAACGTCCTGACTTTC.

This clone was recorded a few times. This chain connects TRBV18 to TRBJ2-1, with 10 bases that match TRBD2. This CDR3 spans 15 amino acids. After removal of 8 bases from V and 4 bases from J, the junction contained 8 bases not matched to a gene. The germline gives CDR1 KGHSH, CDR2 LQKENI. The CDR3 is CASHPRAGGYNEQFF. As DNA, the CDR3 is TGTGCCAGCCACCCAAGAGCGGGAGGGTACAATGAGCAGTTCTTC.

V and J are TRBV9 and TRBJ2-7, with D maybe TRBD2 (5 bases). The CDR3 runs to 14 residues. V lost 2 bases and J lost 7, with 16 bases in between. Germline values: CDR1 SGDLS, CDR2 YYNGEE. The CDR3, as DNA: TGTGCCAGCAGCGTCGGACCCCCGGAGGAGGAGCAGTACTTC. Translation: CASSVGPPEEEQYF. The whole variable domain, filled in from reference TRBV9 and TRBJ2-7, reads DSGVTQTPKHLITATGQRVTLRCSPRSGDLSVYWYQQSLDQGLQFLIQYYNGEERAKGNILERFSAQQFPDLHSELNLSSLELGDSALYFCASSVGPPEEEQYFGPGTRLTVT.

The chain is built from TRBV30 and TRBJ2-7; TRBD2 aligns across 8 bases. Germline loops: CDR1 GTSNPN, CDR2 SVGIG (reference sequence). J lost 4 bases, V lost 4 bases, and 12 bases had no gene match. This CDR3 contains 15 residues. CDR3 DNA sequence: TGTGCCTGGACGAGCATCAGCGGGAGCCTGTACGAGCAGTACTTC. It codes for CAWTSISGSLYEQYF.

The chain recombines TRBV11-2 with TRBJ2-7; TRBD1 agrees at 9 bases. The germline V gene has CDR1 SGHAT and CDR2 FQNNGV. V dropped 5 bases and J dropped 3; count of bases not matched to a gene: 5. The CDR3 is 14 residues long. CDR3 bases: TGTGCCAGCAGCGCCGGGACAGGGCTCTACGAGCAGTACTTC. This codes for CASSAGTGLYEQYF.

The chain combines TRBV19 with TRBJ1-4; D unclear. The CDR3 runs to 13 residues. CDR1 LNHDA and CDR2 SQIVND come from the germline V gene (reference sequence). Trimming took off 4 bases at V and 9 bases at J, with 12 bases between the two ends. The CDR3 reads CASSRADLKKLFF. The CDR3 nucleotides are TGTGCCAGTAGTAGGGCAGATCTGAAAAAACTGTTTTTT.

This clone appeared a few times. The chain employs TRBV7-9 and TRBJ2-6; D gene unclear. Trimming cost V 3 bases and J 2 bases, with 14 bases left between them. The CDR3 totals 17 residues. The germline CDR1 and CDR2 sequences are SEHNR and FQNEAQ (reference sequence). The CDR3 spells CASSLRPVLTGANVLTF. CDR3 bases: TGTGCCAGCAGCTTGCGGCCAGTCCTTACTGGGGCCAACGTCCTGACTTTC. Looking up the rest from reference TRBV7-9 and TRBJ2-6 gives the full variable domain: DTGVSQNPRHKITKRGQNVTFRCDPISEHNRLYWYRQTLGQGPEFLTYFQNEAQLEKSRLLSDRFSAERPKGSFSTLEIQRTEQGDSAMYLCASSLRPVLTGANVLTFGAGSRLTVL.

This CDR3 is CASSLDSRANVLTF. CDR3 coding DNA: TGTGCCAGCAGCTTAGACAGTCGGGCCAACGTCCTGACTTTC. The chain recombines TRBV7-2 with TRBJ2-6; D unclear. The CDR3 is 14 residues long. Germline V gives CDR1 SGHTA, CDR2 FQGNSA. The germline V and J ends were trimmed by 1 base and 5 bases, with 6 bases remaining between them.

The DNA for the CDR3 is TGTGCCATCAGCGCCGCCGACGGGAGAAACACCATATATTTT. Residues: CAISAADGRNTIYF. The V call is TRBV10-3, the J call TRBJ1-3; unclear D gene. CDR3 length: 14 amino acids. V lost 6 bases to trimming and J lost 5 bases, with 14 bases between them. Germline V lookup: CDR1 ENHRY, CDR2 SYGVKD.

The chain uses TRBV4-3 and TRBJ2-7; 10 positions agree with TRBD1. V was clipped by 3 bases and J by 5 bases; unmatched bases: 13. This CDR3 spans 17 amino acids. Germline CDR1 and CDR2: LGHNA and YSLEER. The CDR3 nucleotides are TGCGCCAGCAGCCACCGTTCGAGGGACAGGGGTAGCCACGAGCAGTACTTC. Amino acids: CASSHRSRDRGSHEQYF.

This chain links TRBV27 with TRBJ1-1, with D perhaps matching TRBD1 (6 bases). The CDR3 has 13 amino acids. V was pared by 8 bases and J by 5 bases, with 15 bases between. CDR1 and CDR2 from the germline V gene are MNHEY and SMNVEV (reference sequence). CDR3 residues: CASVEQGRTEAFF. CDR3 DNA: TGTGCCAGCGTTGAACAGGGACGAACTGAAGCTTTCTTT.

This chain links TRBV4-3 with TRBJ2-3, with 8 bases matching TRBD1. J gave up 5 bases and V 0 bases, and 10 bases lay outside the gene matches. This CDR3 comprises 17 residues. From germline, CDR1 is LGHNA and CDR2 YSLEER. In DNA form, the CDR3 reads TGCGCCAGCAGCCAAGATCCCGCAGGGGGCGCGATAGATACGCAGTATTTT. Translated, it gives CASSQDPAGGAIDTQYF.

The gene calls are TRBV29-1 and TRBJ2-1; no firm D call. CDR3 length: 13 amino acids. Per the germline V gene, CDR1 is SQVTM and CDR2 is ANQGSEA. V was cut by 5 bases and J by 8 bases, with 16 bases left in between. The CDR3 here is CSVIIMATYEQFF. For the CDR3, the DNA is TGCAGCGTTATAATTATGGCGACTTATGAGCAGTTCTTC.

The CDR3 DNA sequence: TGTGCCAGCAGCCCCGTAGGGACAGGGGAGAGGGAAGAGACCCAGTACTTC. It codes for CASSPVGTGEREETQYF. The rearrangement uses TRBV11-3 and TRBJ2-5; 10 bases are a match to TRBD1. CDR3 length: 17 amino acids. The germline gives CDR1 SGHNT, CDR2 YENEEA. Losses at the gene ends were 5 bases for V and 3 bases for J; bases not matched to a gene: 12.

CDR3 sequence reads: CASSRASGGMDEQFF. CDR3 nucleotide sequence: TGCGCCAGCTCCAGGGCTAGCGGGGGTATGGATGAGCAGTTCTTC. J is TRBJ2-1 and V is TRBV5-1; TRBD2 agrees at 10 bases. The CDR3 length is 15 residues. The germline V gene encodes CDR1 SGHRS and CDR2 YFSETQ. V was pared by 7 bases and J by 8 bases, with 12 bases of the junction left unmatched.

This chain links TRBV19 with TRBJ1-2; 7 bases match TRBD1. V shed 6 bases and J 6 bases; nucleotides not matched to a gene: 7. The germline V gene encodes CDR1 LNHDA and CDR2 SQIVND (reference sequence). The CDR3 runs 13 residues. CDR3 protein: CASRRGTAHGYTF. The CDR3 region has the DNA TGTGCCAGTAGAAGGGGGACAGCACATGGCTACACCTTC.

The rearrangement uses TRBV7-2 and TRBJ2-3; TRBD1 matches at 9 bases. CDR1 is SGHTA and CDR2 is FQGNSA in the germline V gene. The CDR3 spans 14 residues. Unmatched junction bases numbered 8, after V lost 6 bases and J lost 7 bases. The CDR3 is CASRPTGGANTQYF. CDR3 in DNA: TGTGCCAGCAGACCCACAGGGGGCGCAAATACGCAGTATTTT.

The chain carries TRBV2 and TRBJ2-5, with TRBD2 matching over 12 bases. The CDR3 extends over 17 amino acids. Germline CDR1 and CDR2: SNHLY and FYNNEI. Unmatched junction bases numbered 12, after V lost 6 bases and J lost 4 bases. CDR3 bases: TGTGCCAGCAGAGCCCGCGGACTAGCGGGAAAACGAGAGACCCAGTACTTC. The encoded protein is CASRARGLAGKRETQYF.

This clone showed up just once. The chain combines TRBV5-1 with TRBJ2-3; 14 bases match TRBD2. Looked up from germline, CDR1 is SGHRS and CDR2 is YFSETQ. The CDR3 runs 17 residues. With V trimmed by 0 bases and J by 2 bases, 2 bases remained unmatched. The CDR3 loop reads CASSLGTSGRPTDTQYF. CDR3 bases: TGCGCCAGCAGCTTGGGGACTAGCGGGAGGCCCACAGATACGCAGTATTTT.